Ten or more counts support the clone carrying this TCR beta chain. Its antigen is still unknown. This sample is part of a study of response to subunit inactivated influenza vaccine. TCRdb reanalysed the RT-PCR reads using MiXCR and keeps one entry per CDR3 protein. This table has fewer than 750,000 distinct CDR3 sequences, 13% to 15% appearing once. Points from the study as a whole: A suggestion made by the authors is that each seasonal influenza vaccination recruits few new T cells.

The material sequenced was PBMCs from blood, taken 11 to 12 days after vaccination. The origin of this receptor is a man in his fifties or sixties who received an inactivated influenza vaccine.

The CDR3 DNA reads TGCAGCGTCGCACGGGACTCCCTTCAGTTCTTC. Protein product: CSVARDSLQFF. The rearrangement uses TRBV29-1 and TRBJ2-1, with a tentative D call TRBD2 (6 bases). The CDR3 length is 11 residues. Germline V lookup: CDR1 SQVTM, CDR2 ANQGSEA. With 6 bases removed from V and 13 bases from J, the gap between germline ends came to 16 bases.